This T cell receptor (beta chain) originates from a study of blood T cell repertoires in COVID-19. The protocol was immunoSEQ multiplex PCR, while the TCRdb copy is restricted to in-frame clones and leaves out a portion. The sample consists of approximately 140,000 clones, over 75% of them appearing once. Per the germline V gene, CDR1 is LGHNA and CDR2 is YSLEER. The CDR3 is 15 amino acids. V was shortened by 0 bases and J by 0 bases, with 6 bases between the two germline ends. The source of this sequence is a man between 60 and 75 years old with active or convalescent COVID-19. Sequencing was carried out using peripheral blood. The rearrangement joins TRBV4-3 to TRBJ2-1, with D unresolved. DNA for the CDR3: TGCGCCAGCAGCCAAGAACATTTCTCCTACAATGAGCAGTTCTTC. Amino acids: CASSQEHFSYNEQFF.